This T cell receptor (beta chain) stems from a study of cytomegalovirus exposure and HLA in healthy donors (dated by TCRdb to the late 2010s). Study-wide context: An earlier analysis of under 600 of the donors reported 250 to 300 Gb of sequence data and roughly 100 million unique TCR beta sequences from some 180 million T cells. The study aimed to test whether cataloging public T cell receptors could reveal signatures of past pathogen exposure. The study profiled the T cell repertoires of hundreds of subjects by immunosequencing and related them to cytomegalovirus serostatus. Donor age, sex, ethnicity and CMV serostatus were compiled alongside the repertoire data. In the later analysis, no new phenotypic data were used to find candidate immune exposures; instead, reliance was placed on TCR beta sequences and their occurrence across donors. Besides the first cohort of some 670 subjects, a separate validation cohort made up of 120 different subjects was used. HLA typing included class I and class II loci at four-digit resolution. Among about 390 genotyped donors of the cohort, an average of around 240,000 unique TCR beta nucleotide sequences were sequenced per donor, around a sixth of them non-productive. Among the roughly 400 genotyped donors, 75% to 90% belonged to the genetic ancestry cluster associated with self-reported Caucasian donors. A later analysis re-examined previously published TCR beta repertoires from about 700 donors and added high-resolution HLA genotyping to investigate patterns of TCR occurrence. Typing coverage varied by locus: about 620-630 donors for A, B, C, DRB1 and DQB1; under 550 for DQA1; around 570 for DPA1; fewer than 480 for DPB1. Roughly 310 gigabases of sequencing data and 78 million or so unique TCR sequences were included in an early release covering about 700 HLA-typed donors. Because of strong linkage in the cohort, roughly five DR-DQ haplotypes were treated as single units for association and clustering. To predict cytomegalovirus infection status, the study brought together high-throughput TCR immunosequencing, statistical association of individual TCRs with disease status, and machine learning. All discovery cohort repertoires had been generated using a single sequencing platform. A later genetic analysis used genome-wide SNP genotypes for about 55% of the 666 donors, treating that subset as a discovery cohort. An earlier analysis of 587 of the donors used high-throughput TCR beta sequencing to judge whether each TCR beta V gene segment behaved as functional or pseudogenic.

The investigation overall reported the following: Compared with the roughly 670-donor mean, donors in an Asian-associated ancestry cluster had fewer N-insertions in productive TCRs, according to a later genetic analysis. Because counts were too low, seventeen rarely observed V segments, including chromosome 9 orphons, were left out of the earlier analysis of 587 of the donors. In an earlier analysis of 587 of the donors, most TCR beta V segments were observed in productive rearrangements about 87% or about 30% of the time, broadly matching IMGT annotations. According to a later analysis, most CMV-associated TCR beta chains appeared to be HLA-restricted, and the HLA associations seemed to be driven largely by CMV exposure. In this cohort, only TCR beta chains were sequenced, and detectable features were limited by the absence of alpha or paired-chain data. Assigning TCR associations to individual alleles was difficult when HLA alleles, especially DR and DQ, strongly co-occurred. In both the original and validation cohorts, the classifier was reported to diagnose cytomegalovirus status with high specificity and sensitivity. In the study, about 150 TCR beta chains were listed as associated with cytomegalovirus. Immune exposure information for the cohort was limited to CMV serostatus. Linkage disequilibrium might explain the correlated functional status among segregating V segments, but an unknown experimental factor could not be excluded. In a later analysis, the rate of TCR association differed among HLA loci, with DRB1 alleles having the most associated TCRs and HLA-C alleles having the fewest. A further reported finding was that TCR beta sequences accurately predicted the HLA-A and HLA-B alleles for most subjects in the first cohort. The presence/absence analyses assumed that sequencing depth was roughly uniform across donors, and that assumption may not be true. In a later analysis, several top co-occurrence clusters were reported to appear linked to parvovirus B19, influenza, CMV and Epstein-Barr virus. Compared with equally common non-associated chains, HLA-associated TCR beta chains in a later analysis were more clonally expanded and had lower generation probabilities. A cluster of highly shared sequence variants was judged likely to be a technical artifact of the sequencing pipeline. A few of the identified cytomegalovirus-associated TCR beta chains were confirmed in vitro to be specific for cytomegalovirus antigens. Because HLA typing was missing for some donors at each locus, association tests included only the typed subset. Specific HLA alleles were associated with some 15,000 TCR beta sequences at a false discovery rate of 0.05 in a later analysis. Some IMGT-functional V segments, including TRBV6-2 and TRBV6-3, could not be told apart with the 87-base-pair reads, so those segments were excluded. The authors suggested that the approach could potentially be generalized to other disease states and immunological phenotypes. A later genetic analysis associated a missense DCLRE1C variant with V-gene and J-gene trimming of TCR beta chains, and an independent cohort replicated the association. Most TCR sequences were seen in very few donors, while some public TCRs were found in many individuals.

The junction carries 13 bases between V and J, which are trimmed by 7 bases and 6 bases respectively. The germline V gene specifies SNHLY as CDR1 and FYNNEI as CDR2. Including the terminal cysteine and phenylalanine, the CDR3 comprises 12 residues. Only the CDR3 region is kept as DNA, spanning 36 bases read in frame from base 1. The cohort consisted of 600 to 750 healthy bone marrow donors. At the time of sampling, every cohort member was nominally healthy, though immune exposures that went unrecorded were likely present. The donor tested CMV seronegative and was one of the 352 seronegative cohort members. A peripheral blood sample was provided by each donor, and peripheral blood mononuclear cells were used for TCR beta sequencing. The Qiagen DNeasy Blood Extraction Kit was used to extract genomic DNA from the blood cell samples. The library was generated by the immunoSEQ multiplex PCR assay. A mixture of 60 forward primers for TCR Vbeta segments and 13 reverse primers for TCR Jbeta segments was used in the multiplex PCR. The CDR3 region of rearranged TCR beta genes was amplified from genomic DNA with a multiplex PCR assay. On the Illumina HiSeq System, the amplified TCR beta libraries were sequenced as 87-base-pair reads. The published analysis was carried out like this. A later analysis tallied tens of millions of unique TCR beta chains across the 660 or so repertoires, and some 10 million of those chains were shared by two or more donors. To remove PCR and sequencing errors, raw reads were error-corrected and collapsed into unique sequences using a nearest-neighbor algorithm that merged closely related sequences. To assign V, D and J gene segments, CDR3 sequences were aligned to IMGT reference sequences. For a sequence to be retained, a match of at least six nucleotides was required to both a V gene segment and a J gene segment. Rearrangements were classified as productive when the CDR3 lacked stop codons and remained in frame with V and J, and all other rearrangements were classified as non-productive. Following IMGT convention, CDR3 was defined as the stretch from the second conserved V-encoded cysteine to the conserved J-encoded phenylalanine. In an earlier analysis of just under 600 of the donors, sequences lacking an unambiguous match to a single V gene segment were excluded. In an earlier analysis of some 590 of the donors, a V segment was called functional when productive rearrangements were above 56.7%, and segregating when the standard deviation between donors exceeded 5%. To diagnose cytomegalovirus status from the catalog of TCR beta chain sequences, a statistical classification framework was built. In a later analysis, V and J genes were assigned by comparing TCR nucleotide sequences against IMGT/GENE-DB human TR gene sequences. The TCRdist pipeline was used in a later analysis to assign CDR3 sequences and most-parsimonious VDJ recombination scenarios. In a later analysis, every TCR beta chain was defined by the combination of its CDR3 amino acid sequence and its V-gene family, and reads without a unique V-gene family were dropped. As a way to deal with suspected cross-contamination and a sequencing artifact, a later analysis dropped under 600 nucleotide sequences that were highly shared and had low generation probability. In a later analysis, a clonal expansion index was calculated for each public chain from normalized within-repertoire ranks of inferred template counts. In a later analysis, generation probabilities were computed using a VDJ recombination model fitted to out-of-frame rearrangements, and the results were checked against IGoR. In a later analysis, TCR-TCR, TCR-HLA and TCR-CMV co-occurrence was scored with hypergeometric tests, and a repertoire-size bias correction was applied to TCR pairs. To estimate false discovery rates, a later analysis permuted the HLA or CMV assignments 20 times. In a later analysis, co-occurring TCRs were grouped using DBSCAN, with TCRdist sequence similarity added in when clustering inside HLA-allele-positive subsets. Co-occurrence clustering excluded repertoires with fewer than 30,000 or more than 120,000 public chains, plus five with anomalous nucleotide sharing. TCRdb mirrors the immuneACCESS table, restricted to in-frame sequences. Some clones are absent from its copies; in checked studies, under half trace to an unresolved V gene, and the reason for the others is unknown. The DNA was the basis for D and trimming; V, J and clone size are from that table. The sample table lists some 94,000 clones, around 77% of them with a count of one. Around 3.4% of the sample is in the top ten clones.

Points on this clone: Its target antigen remains unknown. No per-base quality is available; no much larger clone lies one base away.

Rearrangement joined TRBV2 to TRBJ2-7; tentative D gene TRBD1, with 6 bases matching. The TCR comes from a middle-aged man in good health and CMV-seronegative. The sample was PBMCs. The nucleotide sequence is TGTGCCAGCATCGAACAGGGTTTCGAGCAGTACTTC. Its translation reads: CASIEQGFEQYF. The reference TRBV2 and TRBJ2-7 proteins fill in what lies around the CDR3, so the full variable domain reads EPEVTQTPSHQVTQMGQEVILRCVPISNHLYFYWYRQILGQKVEFLVSFYNNEISEKSEIFDDQFSVERPDGSNFTLKIRSTKLEDSAMYFCASIEQGFEQYFGPGTRLTVT.